This T cell receptor beta chain was documented in a study of a mutant IDH1 vaccine in newly diagnosed glioma. General study findings and limits: Changes in top peripheral clonotypes did not appear linked to pseudoprogression. Vaccine-induced immune responses were detected in over 90% of patients.

Assay used: immunoSEQ multiplex PCR; TCRdb lists only in-frame clones, some missing. This table holds 35,000 to 50,000 clones, 83% found once. As for this clone: Antigen unknown.

Specified time point: week 35, safety follow-up. Each vaccine dose was 300 ug of mutant IDH1 20-mer peptide, with topical imiquimod. V was trimmed by 0 bases and J by 8 bases, leaving 11 bases between them. Looked up from germline, CDR1 is SGHTA and CDR2 is FQGNSA. The CDR3 loop spans 15 amino acids. This sequence originates from a woman between 45 and 65 years old with glioma. Here the sequenced sample was PBMCs, taken from a glioma patient whose treatment included an IDH1 peptide vaccine. The chain couples TRBV7-2 to TRBJ1-6; D is uncertain. The CDR3 reads CASSLAGGLDSPLHF. CDR3 in DNA: TGTGCCAGCAGCTTAGCCGGAGGGTTGGATTCACCCCTCCACTTT. The complete variable domain, with remaining parts taken from reference TRBV7-2 and TRBJ1-6, reads GAGVSQSPSNKVTEKGKDVELRCDPISGHTALYWYRQSLGQGLEFLIYFQGNSAPDKSGLPSDRFSAERTGGSVSTLTIQRTQQEDSAVYLCASSLAGGLDSPLHFGNGTRLTVT.